At least ten counts were recorded for the clone carrying this T cell receptor (beta chain). A second PCR of about 7 to 12 cycles used a sample-barcoded 5' primer and a J-beta primer mix. TCRdb called the 5' RACE reads again in MiXCR, with one record for every CDR3 protein. The sample contains approximately 1.5 million distinct CDR3 sequences, 34% of which appear only once. These data belong to a study of blood T cells in healthy people across ages. This CDR3 spans 15 amino acids. V lost 4 bases and J lost 2, with 16 bases in between. From germline, CDR1 is SGHRS and CDR2 YFSETQ. Sequencing used blood. This chain joins TRBV5-1 and TRBJ2-7, with D perhaps matching TRBD1 or TRBD2 (5 bases each). This receptor was identified in a woman in her twenties or thirties in good health. The CDR3 nucleotides read TGCGCCAGCAGCACCCCCTGGGACGGAACCTACGAGCAGTACTTC. Its translation: CASSTPWDGTYEQYF. The full variable domain, completed using reference TRBV5-1 and TRBJ2-7, is KAGVTQTPRYLIKTRGQQVTLSCSPISGHRSVSWYQQTPGQGLQFLFEYFSETQRNKGNFPGRFSGRQFSNSRSEMNVSTLELGDSALYLCASSTPWDGTYEQYFGPGTRLTVT.